One and the same sample provided the 9 T cell receptor beta chains below, sequenced in a study of technical replicates of blood from a handful of donors. Method: immunoSEQ multiplex PCR; TCRdb's copy keeps in-frame clones and lacks some. The table lists under 90,000 clones, 90% to 95% of them singletons. Material for sequencing was T cells isolated from PBMCs. Source of these receptors: a human donor in good health.

This chain uses TRBV19 with TRBJ2-2; no reliable D call. In germline, CDR1 is LNHDA, CDR2 SQIVND (reference sequence). The V end was cut by 2 bases, the J end by 6 bases, with 7 bases between. This CDR3 comprises 13 residues. This CDR3 reads CASSIWPAGELFF. DNA of the CDR3: TGTGCCAGTAGTATATGGCCCGCCGGGGAGCTGTTTTTT.

This sequence joins TRBV4-1 and TRBJ2-5; TRBD2 matches 8 bases. The CDR3 is made up of 16 amino acids. The V segment lost 4 bases and the J segment 1 base; nucleotides outside the gene matches: 8. Germline CDR1 is MGHRA and CDR2 is YSYEKL. The CDR3 DNA reads as TGCGCCAGCAGCCGCCCCCTGAGCGGGGGCCAAGAGACCCAGTACTTC. It yields the protein CASSRPLSGGQETQYF.

The chain has TRBV7-9 and TRBJ1-3, with a tentative D call TRBD1 (5 bases). CDR1 is SEHNR, CDR2 FQNEAQ, per germline (reference sequence). This CDR3 is 16 amino acids long. Trimming removed 5 bases from V and 0 bases from J, with 14 bases in between. CDR3 in DNA: TGTGCCAGCAGCCCCAGAGGAACAGGCTCTGGAAACACCATATATTTT. It is translated as CASSPRGTGSGNTIYF.

J is TRBJ2-1 and V is TRBV4-1; maybe TRBD2 (7 bases). The CDR3 runs 18 residues. The germline gives CDR1 MGHRA, CDR2 YSYEKL. V lost 4 bases, J lost 6 bases, and 25 bases lay in between. Written as DNA, the CDR3 is TGCGCCAGCAGCCGCCCCACTGAGGGGGGGCCGAGGGGCAATGAGCAGTTCTTC. This encodes CASSRPTEGGPRGNEQFF.

The chain couples TRBV6-5 to TRBJ2-3, with 12 bases lining up with TRBD1. Germline loops: CDR1 MNHEY, CDR2 SVGAGI. This CDR3 comprises 15 residues. After removal of 6 bases from V and 2 bases from J, the junction contained 3 bases not matched to a gene. The CDR3 here is CASSKGQGATDTQYF. Here the CDR3 DNA reads TGTGCCAGCAGCAAGGGACAGGGGGCCACAGATACGCAGTATTTT.

In this sample, this clone turned up once. The J gene is TRBJ2-2, the V gene TRBV13; 8 nucleotides match TRBD1. CDR1 and CDR2 from the germline V gene are PRHDT and FYEKMQ (reference sequence). CDR3 length equals 16 residues. V shed 1 base, J shed 1 base, and the junction held 2 bases outside the gene matches. The CDR3 reads CASSLAGQVNTGELFF. The DNA of the CDR3 is TGTGCCAGCAGCTTAGCGGGACAGGTGAACACCGGGGAGCTGTTTTTT. Filled out from reference TRBV13 and TRBJ2-2, the complete variable domain reads AAGVIQSPRHLIKEKRETATLKCYPIPRHDTVYWYQQGPGQDPQFLISFYEKMQSDKGSIPDRFSAQQFSDYHSELNMSSLELGDSALYFCASSLAGQVNTGELFFGEGSRLTVL.

The chain joins TRBV6-5 to TRBJ1-4, with D tentatively TRBD1 (5 bases). CDR3 length equals 15 residues. The V gene's germline CDR1 is MNHEY and CDR2 SVGAGI. V lost 3 bases to trimming and J lost 4 bases, with 12 bases between them. CDR3 sequence: CASSYIGEGNEKLFF. For the CDR3, the DNA is TGTGCCAGCAGTTATATAGGGGAGGGTAATGAAAAACTGTTTTTT.

For the CDR3, the DNA is TGTGCCAGCCGTGGGGCAGGGCCCTACGAGCAGTACTTC. This translates into CASRGAGPYEQYF. This chain joins TRBV7-9 and TRBJ2-7, with D possibly matching TRBD1 (5 bases). The CDR3 covers 13 residues. The germline gives CDR1 SEHNR, CDR2 FQNEAQ (reference sequence). V dropped 8 bases and J dropped 2 bases, with 13 bases sitting between them.

V is TRBV30 and J is TRBJ1-5, with D hard to call. The V end was cut by 3 bases, the J end by 1 base, with 10 bases between. The germline V gene encodes CDR1 GTSNPN and CDR2 SVGIG (reference sequence). The CDR3 has 14 amino acids. CDR3 coding DNA: TGTGCCTGGAGCGAGGGAGACAGCAATCAGCCCCAGCATTTT. Encoded protein: CAWSEGDSNQPQHF.